These T cell receptor beta chains were read from a single sample in a study of T-cell reconstitution after alpha-beta-depleted transplantation in children. TCRdb fed the PCR reads into MiXCR, producing one record per CDR3 protein. The profile shows 350,000 to 500,000 distinct CDR3 sequences, roughly 43% of them singletons. The sequencing here drew on PBMCs, taken before TCRalphabeta/CD19-depleted stem cell transplant. The origin of the receptors is a girl aged 2-10 years with aplastic anemia, due to receive a stem cell transplant. Each CDR3 is given with its conserved first and last residue. D genes are given only for firm matches. Only some rows state a clone size, as once, few, many or a class for expanded clones.

size: many; V: TRBV27; J: TRBJ1-4; D: TRBD1; CDR3: CATSGQGHEKLFF; DNA: TGTGCCACCTCGGGACAGGGACATGAAAAACTGTTTTTT
size: many; V: TRBV28; J: TRBJ1-6; D: NA; CDR3: CASSVPYNSPLHF; DNA: TGTGCCAGCAGTGTCCCTTATAATTCACCCCTCCACTTT
size: NA; V: TRBV7-2; J: TRBJ2-7; D: TRBD2; CDR3: CASSLGALRGGAEEQYF; DNA: TGTGCCAGCAGCTTAGGGGCCTTACGGGGAGGGGCGGAGGAGCAGTACTTC
size: many; V: TRBV2; J: TRBJ2-3; D: TRBD2; CDR3: CASSEALLAGATDTQYF; DNA: TGTGCCAGCAGTGAAGCGCTTCTAGCGGGAGCCACAGATACGCAGTATTTT
size: many; V: TRBV28; J: TRBJ1-4; D: TRBD1; CDR3: CASSLQGAGEKLFF; DNA: TGTGCCAGCAGTCTACAGGGGGCTGGTGAAAAACTGTTTTTT
size: few; V: TRBV20-1; J: TRBJ2-3; D: TRBD2; CDR3: CSAREVAGGRKQYF; DNA: TGCAGTGCTAGAGAGGTAGCGGGGGGGCGGAAGCAGTATTTT
size: NA; V: TRBV29-1; J: TRBJ2-7; D: TRBD1; CDR3: CSVDGTGSEQYF; DNA: TGCAGCGTTGACGGGACAGGGTCCGAGCAGTACTTC
size: NA; V: TRBV7-8; J: TRBJ2-2; D: NA; CDR3: CASSYGGAEELFF; DNA: TGTGCCAGCAGCTACGGGGGAGCGGAGGAGCTGTTTTTT
size: NA; V: TRBV6-1; J: TRBJ2-7; D: TRBD1; CDR3: CASSDDRGRAHEQYF; DNA: TGTGCCAGCAGCGACGACAGGGGGAGGGCCCACGAGCAGTACTTC
size: NA; V: TRBV5-6; J: TRBJ2-7; D: TRBD1; CDR3: CASSLRIGTGGYEQYF; DNA: TGTGCCAGCAGCTTGCGAATCGGGACAGGGGGATACGAGCAGTACTTC